Sequencing of this T cell receptor beta chain was carried out in a study of cytomegalovirus exposure and HLA in healthy donors. A remark on this clone: Its antigen is currently unknown.

Looked up from germline, CDR1 is KGHSH and CDR2 is LQKENI. The V gene end was trimmed by 6 bases and the J gene end by 3 bases; junction bases not matched to a gene: 9. This CDR3 is 15 amino acids long. PCR involved 60 Vbeta and 13 Jbeta primers. TCRdb's table, derived via immunoSEQ multiplex PCR, lists solely in-frame clones and lacks some. The sample lists over 100,000 clones, 80% to 85% occurring once. General study findings and limits: Reported results showed that the classifier diagnosed cytomegalovirus status with high specificity and sensitivity. Among donors in an Asian-associated ancestry cluster, a later analysis reportedly found fewer N-insertions than the roughly 610-donor mean. Associated with HLA alleles at 0.05 false discovery rate in a later analysis were approximately 17,000 TCR beta sequences. Roughly uniform sequencing depth across donors was assumed, possibly incorrectly.

The specimen sequenced was PBMCs. The receptor's source is a woman aged 25 to 39 in good health and CMV-seronegative. The chain has TRBV18 and TRBJ2-5, with 8 positions matching TRBD2. In DNA form, the CDR3 reads TGTGCCAGCTCCCGAGGACTAGCAGCTAAAGAGACCCAGTACTTC. Translated, it gives CASSRGLAAKETQYF.